A selection of T cell receptor beta chains follows, all from one sample in a study of yellow fever vaccine responses in identical twins. TCRdb itself ran the RT-PCR reads through MiXCR, one entry per CDR3 protein. The sample includes 15,000 to 20,000 distinct CDR3 sequences, 82% seen only once; the top ten take about 2%. Here the sequenced sample was T cells from blood (PBMCs), unsorted or a sorted subset (not recorded which), taken before or after yellow fever vaccination (not recorded which). The receptors here all came from a woman aged 18-29 years who received the yellow fever vaccine. The conserved cysteine and the conserved F or W are not part of the CDR3 here. Fields, in order: CDR3 length, J gene, V gene, CDR3 protein.

cdr3_length: 14
j_call: TRBJ1-5
v_call: TRBV10-1
cdr3_aa: ASSELGTKDNQPQH

cdr3_length: 12
j_call: TRBJ2-7
v_call: TRBV7-6
cdr3_aa: ASSLVVQGYEQY

cdr3_length: 12
j_call: TRBJ1-5
v_call: TRBV19
cdr3_aa: ASSIGDSNQPQH

cdr3_length: 13
j_call: TRBJ2-1
v_call: TRBV23-1
cdr3_aa: ASSQVVRSYNEQF

cdr3_length: 12
j_call: TRBJ2-7
v_call: TRBV7-2
cdr3_aa: ASTVSGTTYEQY

cdr3_length: 11
j_call: TRBJ2-7
v_call: TRBV14
cdr3_aa: ASSLQGFHEQY

cdr3_length: 11
j_call: TRBJ1-4
v_call: TRBV29-1
cdr3_aa: SVLQDLNEKLF

cdr3_length: 12
j_call: TRBJ2-1
v_call: TRBV3-1
cdr3_aa: ASSQAGRTSEQF

cdr3_length: 8
j_call: TRBJ1-5
v_call: TRBV4-1
cdr3_aa: ASYGETQH

cdr3_length: 15
j_call: TRBJ1-5
v_call: TRBV2
cdr3_aa: ASSEYVGTQSYQPQH

cdr3_length: 13
j_call: TRBJ2-1
v_call: TRBV11-2
cdr3_aa: ASSLGLSSYNEQF

cdr3_length: 12
j_call: TRBJ2-1
v_call: TRBV12-3/TRBV12-4
cdr3_aa: ASSPAGLYNEQF